These 22 T cell receptor beta chains came from one sample sequenced in a study of T-cell reconstitution after alpha-beta-depleted transplantation in children. As it was prepared, the TCRbeta library received unique molecular identifiers. TCRdb passed the PCR reads through MiXCR, listing each CDR3 protein once. Of roughly 490,000 distinct CDR3 sequences listed, 11% are singletons. The source material was PBMCs, mostly from graft donor cells, sampled 180 days after TCRalphabeta/CD19-depleted stem cell transplant. The receptor source for this set is a female patient between 2 and 15 years old who had a stem cell transplant for aplastic anemia, so the T cells may come from the graft donor.

This clonotype was counted between two and nine times. The CDR3 region is CASRLPGGNTEAFF. The CDR3 nucleotides read TGTGCCAGCAGACTGCCCGGGGGAAACACTGAAGCTTTCTTT. V gene TRBV6-1 combines with J gene TRBJ1-1; maybe TRBD1 (5 bases). CDR1 and CDR2 from the germline V gene are MNHNS and SASEGT. V was shortened by 6 bases and J by 2 bases, with 13 bases between the two germline ends. This CDR3 spans 14 amino acids.

This clonotype was picked up a small number of times. This sequence joins TRBV4-3 and TRBJ2-1, with a weak D call TRBD2 (6 bases). Germline CDR1 is LGHNA and CDR2 is YSLEER. This CDR3 has 14 residues. V was pared by 0 bases and J by 10 bases, with 13 bases between. DNA for the CDR3: TGCGCCAGCAGCCAAGACGCTAACGGGGGAGAGCAGTTCTTC. Its protein is CASSQDANGGEQFF.

Ten or more counts support this clonotype. The gene calls are TRBV6-5 and TRBJ1-1; D not certain. The CDR3 length is 13 residues. V was clipped by 2 bases and J by 3 bases, with 7 bases between them. CDR1 and CDR2 from the germline V gene are MNHEY and SVGAGI. This CDR3 reads CASSYGQYTEAFF. The CDR3 region has the DNA TGTGCCAGCAGTTACGGGCAGTACACTGAAGCTTTCTTT.

This clonotype was counted ten times or more. The chain uses TRBV5-1 and TRBJ2-5; D possibly uses TRBD1 or TRBD2 (5 bases each). Trimming left V 0 bases short and J 1 base short, with 7 bases between. Germline V gene data show CDR1 as SGHRS and CDR2 as YFSETQ. The CDR3 is 14 amino acids. The CDR3 loop is CASSLVGVQETQYF. CDR3 in DNA: TGCGCCAGCAGCTTGGTGGGGGTCCAAGAGACCCAGTACTTC.

The rearrangement links TRBV7-2 to TRBJ2-2; a weak D match, TRBD1 (6 bases). With 0 bases removed from V and 6 bases from J, the gap between germline ends came to 11 bases. Germline V gene lookup returns CDR1 SGHTA and CDR2 FQGNSA. CDR3 size: 15 residues. The CDR3 sequence: CASSLAYPGAGELFF. Written as DNA, the CDR3 is TGTGCCAGCAGCTTAGCTTACCCAGGGGCCGGGGAGCTGTTTTTT.

The chain joins TRBV12-3 or TRBV12-4 to TRBJ1-1; D call uncertain. Trimming cost V 6 bases and J 4 bases, with 15 bases left between them. This CDR3 is built from 14 residues. CDR3 amino acids: CASSHSRSGTEAFF. The DNA of the CDR3 is TGTGCCAGCAGCCACTCCCGCTCGGGCACTGAAGCTTTCTTT.

The rearrangement links TRBV9 to TRBJ2-3; D call uncertain. Trimming cost V 0 bases and J 2 bases, with 16 bases left between them. Looked up from germline, CDR1 is SGDLS and CDR2 is YYNGEE. This CDR3 spans 17 amino acids. The DNA of the CDR3 is TGTGCCAGCAGCGTAGCTTCGGGCGGCAGGAACACAGATACGCAGTATTTT. Translated: CASSVASGGRNTDTQYF.

This chain uses TRBV27 with TRBJ2-1, with 11 nucleotides matching TRBD2. With V trimmed by 2 bases and J by 6 bases, 15 bases remained unmatched. Germline V gene data show CDR1 as MNHEY and CDR2 as SMNVEV (reference sequence). The CDR3 has 19 amino acids. CDR3 amino acids: CASSLRVVAGGPKINEQFF. CDR3 coding DNA: TGTGCCAGCAGTTTACGAGTGGTAGCGGGAGGGCCGAAAATCAATGAGCAGTTCTTC.

This clonotype was counted many times. This chain's CDR3 is CASSYGGTRAETQYF. DNA of the CDR3: TGTGCCAGCAGTTATGGAGGGACTAGGGCTGAGACCCAGTACTTC. The chain recombines TRBV6-5 with TRBJ2-5, with TRBD2 identical over 8 bases. The germline CDR1 and CDR2 sequences are MNHEY and SVGAGI. The CDR3 runs to 15 residues. After removal of 3 bases from V and 5 bases from J, the junction contained 8 bases not matched to a gene.

This clonotype was seen more than once but under ten times. The rearrangement joins TRBV4-2 to TRBJ1-4, with a tentative D call TRBD1 (5 bases). V was cut by 0 bases and J by 10 bases, with 12 bases left in between. Germline assignment: CDR1 LGHNA and CDR2 YNFKEQ. CDR3 length: 14 amino acids. The CDR3 DNA reads as TGTGCCAGCAGCCAAGAGACCGGGGGGGTAAAACTGTTTTTT. Translation gives CASSQETGGVKLFF.

This clonotype appeared a few times. This chain joins TRBV4-3 and TRBJ2-5, with 7 bases lining up with TRBD2. V lost 1 base to trimming and J lost 5 bases; unmatched junction nucleotides: 4. Per germline, CDR1 LGHNA and CDR2 YSLEER. The CDR3 covers 14 residues. The CDR3 DNA reads as TGCGCCAGCAGCCAAGTCGGCGGGAGTGAGACCCAGTACTTC. The encoded protein is CASSQVGGSETQYF.

The CDR3 region is CSDDRLANQPQHF. As DNA, the CDR3 is TGCAGTGACGACCGACTTGCCAATCAGCCCCAGCATTTT. The J gene is TRBJ1-5, the V gene TRBV20-1; D is uncertain. The CDR3 contains 13 residues. The V end was cut by 7 bases, the J end by 3 bases, with 13 bases between. Germline V gene lookup returns CDR1 DFQATT and CDR2 SNEGSKA (reference sequence).

This clonotype appeared a few times. The rearrangement joins TRBV28 to TRBJ2-3, with unresolved D. Looked up from germline, CDR1 is MDHEN and CDR2 is SYDVKM. CDR3 size: 14 residues. With 5 bases removed from V and 6 bases from J, the gap between germline ends came to 15 bases. This CDR3 is CASSPPRAVDTQYF. The CDR3 region has the DNA TGTGCCAGCAGTCCCCCAAGGGCGGTCGATACGCAGTATTTT.

This clonotype appeared a few times. CDR3 in amino acids: CASGTQGTYNSPLHF. The CDR3 DNA is TGTGCTAGTGGTACACAGGGGACCTATAATTCACCCCTCCACTTT. The chain recombines TRBV12-5 with TRBJ1-6; 7 bases match TRBD1. The ends lost 5 bases at V and 2 bases at J; junction bases unmatched: 3. This CDR3 spans 15 amino acids. From germline, CDR1 is LGHNT and CDR2 FRNRAP.

This rearrangement joins TRBV4-2 to TRBJ2-1; D is perhaps TRBD2 (6 bases). Germline-derived CDR1 and CDR2 are LGHNA and YNFKEQ. This CDR3 is built from 18 residues. V was trimmed by 0 bases and J by 4 bases, leaving 19 bases between them. This CDR3 reads CASSQDPAGTGPYNEQFF. CDR3 coding DNA: TGTGCCAGCAGCCAAGATCCAGCTGGGACTGGTCCATACAATGAGCAGTTCTTC.

The V call is TRBV5-1, the J call TRBJ2-2; 7 bases line up with TRBD2. V dropped 4 bases and J dropped 1; count of bases not matched to a gene: 13. The CDR3 covers 18 residues. Germline V gene lookup returns CDR1 SGHRS and CDR2 YFSETQ. For the CDR3, the DNA is TGCGCCAGCAGCCCGAACACTTTGGCTAGCGGGAACACCGGGGAGCTGTTTTTT. Protein sequence: CASSPNTLASGNTGELFF.

This clonotype showed up just a few times. The V call is TRBV5-6, the J call TRBJ1-1; TRBD1 matches 8 bases. After removal of 4 bases from V and 7 bases from J, the junction contained 9 bases not matched to a gene. This CDR3 is built from 14 residues. Germline CDR1 SGHDT, CDR2 YYEEEE. The CDR3 nucleotides read TGTGCCAGCAGCCCGGCCCCAGGGGGCGGTGAAGCTTTCTTT. This sequence encodes CASSPAPGGGEAFF.

The chain combines TRBV9 with TRBJ2-1; 9 bases agree with TRBD2. Germline CDR1 and CDR2: SGDLS and YYNGEE. The CDR3 length is 17 residues. With V trimmed by 3 bases and J by 4 bases, 11 bases remained unmatched. CDR3 region: CASSGLAGEVLYNEQFF. CDR3 in DNA: TGTGCCAGCAGCGGATTAGCGGGGGAGGTTCTTTACAATGAGCAGTTCTTC.

In this sample, this clonotype turned up a few times. CDR3: CSVGGRTGQNFMYEQYV. In DNA form, the CDR3 reads TGCAGCGTTGGAGGGAGGACAGGACAGAATTTTATGTACGAGCAGTACGTC. The chain recombines TRBV29-1 with TRBJ2-7, with D perhaps matching TRBD1 (7 bases). Germline CDR1 reads SQVTM; CDR2 reads ANQGSEA. This CDR3 is built from 17 residues. Deletions cut 4 bases from V and 4 bases from J, with 26 bases between.

The chain is built from TRBV4-2 and TRBJ2-7, with D perhaps matching TRBD2 (6 bases). The CDR3 runs to 15 residues. V lost 4 bases and J 3 bases, leaving 16 bases between the germline ends. The V gene's germline CDR1 is LGHNA and CDR2 YNFKEQ. DNA for the CDR3: TGTGCCAGCAGCCTCTTTAGCGGAGGAGGCTACGAGCAGTACTTC. Its protein is CASSLFSGGGYEQYF.

The V gene is TRBV2, the J gene TRBJ2-7, with a possible D match to TRBD1 (5 bases). From germline, CDR1 is SNHLY and CDR2 FYNNEI. Trimming cost V 3 bases and J 4 bases, with 10 bases left between them. The CDR3 runs 13 residues. CDR3 sequence reads: CASSDRVFYEQYF. The CDR3, as DNA: TGTGCCAGCAGTGACAGGGTTTTTTACGAGCAGTACTTC.

The V and J genes are TRBV5-1 and TRBJ2-2; 8 nucleotides line up with TRBD1. From germline, CDR1 is SGHRS and CDR2 YFSETQ. This CDR3 is built from 16 residues. V shed 3 bases, J shed 3 bases, and the junction held 7 bases outside the gene matches. In nucleotides, the CDR3 is TGCGCCAGCAGCTGGACAGGGCCTAGGGACACCGGGGAGCTGTTTTTT. Translating it yields CASSWTGPRDTGELFF.